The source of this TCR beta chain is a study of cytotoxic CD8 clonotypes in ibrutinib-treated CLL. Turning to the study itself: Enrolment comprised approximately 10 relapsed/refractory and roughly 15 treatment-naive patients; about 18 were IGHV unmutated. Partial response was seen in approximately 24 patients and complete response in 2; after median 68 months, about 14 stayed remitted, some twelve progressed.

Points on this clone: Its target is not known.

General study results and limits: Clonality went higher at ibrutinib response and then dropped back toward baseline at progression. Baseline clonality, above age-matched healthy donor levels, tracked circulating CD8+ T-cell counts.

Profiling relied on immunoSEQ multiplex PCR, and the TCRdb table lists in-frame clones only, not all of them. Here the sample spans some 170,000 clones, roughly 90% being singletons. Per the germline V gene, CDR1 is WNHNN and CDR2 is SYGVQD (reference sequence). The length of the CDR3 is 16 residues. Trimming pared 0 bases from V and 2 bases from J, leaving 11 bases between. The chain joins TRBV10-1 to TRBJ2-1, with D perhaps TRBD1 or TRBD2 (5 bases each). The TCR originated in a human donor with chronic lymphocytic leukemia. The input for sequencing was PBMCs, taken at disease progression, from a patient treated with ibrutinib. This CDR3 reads CASSESGTDTYNEQFF. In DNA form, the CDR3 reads TGCGCCAGCAGTGAGTCTGGGACGGATACCTACAATGAGCAGTTCTTC.